This TCR beta chain was captured by sequencing in a study of molecular identifiers for immune sequencing clone quantification. Study-wide findings and caveats: Over 99% of CMV-specific effector molecules, but under 1% of naive ones, were in clones above 20 copies. Detection of one spiked Jurkat cell's TCR RNA reportedly worked in about a million naive cells.

In preparing bulk TCR libraries, previously described methods and listed TCR primers were used. Via MiXCR, TCRdb re-called the PCR reads, giving one row per CDR3 protein. The sample records around 480,000 distinct CDR3 sequences, roughly 24% being singletons. In its sample, this clonotype was seen a few times. Its antigen is currently unknown. CDR3 size: 15 residues. V shed 4 bases, J shed 2 bases, and the junction held 5 bases outside the gene matches. Germline V gives CDR1 SGHAT, CDR2 FQNNGV. The receptor's source is a human donor in good health. Some libraries in this study had Jurkat cell RNA spiked in. Sequenced sample: naive CD8+ T cells from blood, with Jurkat cell RNA spiked in. As to subset: FACS-sorted CD8+CD4-CCR7+CD45RA+ naive T cells. The chain is built from TRBV11-2 and TRBJ2-3; 8 bases are a match to TRBD2. CDR3 DNA sequence: TGTGCCAGCAGCTGGCGGGGGGCATTCACAGATACGCAGTATTTT. Its protein product is CASSWRGAFTDTQYF.